Presented here are 8 T cell receptor beta chains from one specimen sequenced in a study of blood T cell repertoires in COVID-19. Sequenced by immunoSEQ multiplex PCR; TCRdb stores in-frame clones only, minus some. The sample has fewer than 110,000 clones, around 87% seen once. The sample was peripheral blood. All receptors derive from a woman aged 30 to 39 with acute or convalescent COVID-19.

The chain couples TRBV27 to TRBJ2-2; 12 bases are shared with TRBD2. The germline V gene encodes CDR1 MNHEY and CDR2 SMNVEV (reference sequence). J was trimmed by 4 bases and V by 10 bases; bases with no gene match: 4. The CDR3 spans 14 residues. The CDR3 DNA reads as TGTGCCACTAGCGGGGGGGCGGGCACCGGGGAGCTGTTTTTT. Amino acid sequence: CATSGGAGTGELFF.

V and J are TRBV11-1 and TRBJ2-3, with 9 nucleotides matching TRBD2. CDR3 length equals 16 residues. Germline CDR1 SGHAT, CDR2 FQDESV (reference sequence). Unmatched junction bases numbered 2, after V lost 1 base and J lost 0 bases. The CDR3 sequence is CASSLGLAGSTDTQYF. DNA for the CDR3: TGTGCCAGCAGCTTAGGGCTAGCGGGGAGCACAGATACGCAGTATTTT.

The V call is TRBV19, the J call TRBJ1-5; 7 positions agree with TRBD1. V was pared by 0 bases and J by 0 bases, with 14 bases of the junction left unmatched. The CDR3 has 20 amino acids. Germline V CDR1 and CDR2: LNHDA, SQIVND (reference sequence). As DNA, the CDR3 is TGTGCCAGTAGTATAGATCTTATTCACCGCGGACAGGATAGCAATCAGCCCCAGCATTTT. Amino acids: CASSIDLIHRGQDSNQPQHF.

This clone occurred once. The chain links TRBV6-1 to TRBJ2-3; D call uncertain. The CDR3 covers 17 residues. Trimming pared 1 base from V and 0 bases from J, leaving 14 bases between. Germline CDR1 MNHNS, CDR2 SASEGT. The CDR3 loop reads CASSEVSTFPSTDTQYF. The CDR3 region has the DNA TGTGCCAGCAGTGAAGTTTCTACTTTTCCTAGCACAGATACGCAGTATTTT.

The gene calls are TRBV6-1 and TRBJ1-6, with 7 bases that match TRBD1. The junction had 13 bases not matched to a gene; V was cut back by 1 base and J by 10 bases. The CDR3 length is 17 residues. Germline CDR1 reads MNHNS; CDR2 reads SASEGT. CDR3 in amino acids: CASSEGPGMTGWSPLHF. In nucleotides, the CDR3 is TGTGCCAGCAGTGAAGGGCCCGGGATGACAGGGTGGTCACCCCTCCACTTT.

The rearrangement uses TRBV27 and TRBJ2-7; possibly TRBD1 for D (5 bases). The CDR3 totals 15 residues. Germline CDR1 MNHEY, CDR2 SMNVEV (reference sequence). V was clipped by 6 bases and J by 1 base, with 16 bases between them. The CDR3 DNA is TGTGCCAGCAGCCCTTCCTCGGCAGGGTCCTACGAGCAGTACTTC. Protein product: CASSPSSAGSYEQYF.

This chain joins TRBV29-1 and TRBJ2-5, with D tentatively TRBD2 (5 bases). CDR1 and CDR2 (germline): SQVTM, ANQGSEA. The CDR3 is 13 residues long. Here the CDR3 reads CTGTGSTQETQYF. The CDR3 nucleotides are TGCACCGGAACGGGGTCTACCCAAGAGACCCAGTACTTC.

V and J are TRBV15 and TRBJ1-2; no definite D call. This CDR3 region has 12 residues. CDR1 LNHNV and CDR2 YYDKDF come from the germline V gene (reference sequence). V was shortened by 5 bases and J by 7 bases, with 11 bases between the two germline ends. The DNA for the CDR3 is TGTGCCACCAGCGCGAGTTCGGGTGGCTACACCTTC. This encodes CATSASSGGYTF. Looking up the rest from reference TRBV15 and TRBJ1-2 gives the full variable domain: DAMVIQNPRYQVTQFGKPVTLSCSQTLNHNVMYWYQQKSSQAPKLLFHYYDKDFNNEADTPDNFQSRRPNTSFCFLDIRSPGLGDTAMYLCATSASSGGYTFGSGTRLTVV.